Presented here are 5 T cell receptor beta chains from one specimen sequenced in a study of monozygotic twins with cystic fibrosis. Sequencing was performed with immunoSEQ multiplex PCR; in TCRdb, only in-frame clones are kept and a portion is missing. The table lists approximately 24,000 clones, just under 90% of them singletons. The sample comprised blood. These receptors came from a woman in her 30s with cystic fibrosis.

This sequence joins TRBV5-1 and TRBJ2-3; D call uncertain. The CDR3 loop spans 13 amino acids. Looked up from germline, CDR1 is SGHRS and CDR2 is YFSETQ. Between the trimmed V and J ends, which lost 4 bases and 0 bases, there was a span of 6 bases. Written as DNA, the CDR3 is TGCGCCAGCAGCCTTTTTAGCACAGATACGCAGTATTTT. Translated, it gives CASSLFSTDTQYF.

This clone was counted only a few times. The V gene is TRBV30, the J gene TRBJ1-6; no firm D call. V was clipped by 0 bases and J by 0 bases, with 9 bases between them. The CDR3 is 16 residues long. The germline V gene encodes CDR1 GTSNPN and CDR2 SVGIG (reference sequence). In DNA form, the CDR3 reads TGTGCCTGGAGTGTATTAAGGGACTCCTATAATTCACCCCTCCACTTT. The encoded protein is CAWSVLRDSYNSPLHF.

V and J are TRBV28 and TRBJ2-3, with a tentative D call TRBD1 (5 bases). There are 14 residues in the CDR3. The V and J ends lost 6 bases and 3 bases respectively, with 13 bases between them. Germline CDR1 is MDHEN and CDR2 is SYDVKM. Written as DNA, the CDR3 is TGTGCCAGCAGCCGTCCAGGGTGGACAGATACGCAGTATTTT. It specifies CASSRPGWTDTQYF.

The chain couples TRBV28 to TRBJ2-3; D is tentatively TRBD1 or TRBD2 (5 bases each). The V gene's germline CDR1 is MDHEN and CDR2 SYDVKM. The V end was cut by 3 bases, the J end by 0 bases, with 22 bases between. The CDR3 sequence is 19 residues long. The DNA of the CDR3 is TGTGCCAGCAGTTTGTCACAGGAGGTTCCCCGTTCTAGCACAGATACGCAGTATTTT. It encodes CASSLSQEVPRSSTDTQYF.

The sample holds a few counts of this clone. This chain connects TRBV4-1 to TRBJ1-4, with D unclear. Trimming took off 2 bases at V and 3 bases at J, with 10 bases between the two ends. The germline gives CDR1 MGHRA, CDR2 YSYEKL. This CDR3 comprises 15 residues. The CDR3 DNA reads TGCGCCAGCAGCCAACGTGAACGACCTAATGAAAAACTGTTTTTT. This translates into CASSQRERPNEKLFF.